Listed below are T cell receptor beta chains from one sample, sequenced in a study of blood T cell repertoires in COVID-19. Produced via immunoSEQ multiplex PCR; TCRdb's table is partial and in-frame only. The table has 220,000 or so clones, less than 90% seen once. Material for sequencing was peripheral blood. These receptors were collected from a woman in her sixties who had recovered from COVID-19. The CDR3 runs from the conserved cysteine through the conserved F or W. Fields, in order: V gene, clone size, D gene, J gene, CDR3 protein, CDR3 DNA. D genes are given only for firm matches. The size field is filled for only some rows; it gives once, few, many or a size class.

V gene: TRBV4-1; clone size: NA; D gene: NA; J gene: TRBJ2-7; CDR3 protein: CASSQERHGAYEQYF; CDR3 DNA: TGCGCCAGCAGCCAAGAGAGACACGGGGCCTACGAGCAGTACTTC
V gene: TRBV29-1; clone size: NA; D gene: TRBD1; J gene: TRBJ1-2; CDR3 protein: CSVGRTGTGEDYGYTF; CDR3 DNA: TGCAGCGTGGGAAGGACCGGGACAGGGGAAGACTATGGCTACACCTTC
V gene: TRBV3-1/TRBV3-2; clone size: NA; D gene: NA; J gene: TRBJ2-7; CDR3 protein: CASSHPRVGAYEQYF; CDR3 DNA: TGTGCCAGCAGCCATCCCCGGGTAGGGGCCTACGAGCAGTACTTC
V gene: TRBV4-1; clone size: once; D gene: NA; J gene: TRBJ1-5; CDR3 protein: CASSLSGGGGPQHF; CDR3 DNA: TGCGCCAGCAGCCTATCCGGCGGGGGCGGGCCCCAGCATTTT
V gene: TRBV11-2; clone size: few; D gene: NA; J gene: TRBJ2-5; CDR3 protein: CASSKWRERETQYF; CDR3 DNA: TGTGCCAGCAGCAAATGGAGGGAAAGGGAGACCCAGTACTTC
V gene: TRBV11-1; clone size: NA; D gene: NA; J gene: TRBJ1-6; CDR3 protein: CASSFRERNSPLHF; CDR3 DNA: TGTGCCAGCAGCTTCCGGGAGCGGAATTCACCCCTCCACTTT
V gene: TRBV3-1/TRBV3-2; clone size: NA; D gene: NA; J gene: TRBJ1-6; CDR3 protein: CASSQVTTYNSPLHF; CDR3 DNA: TGTGCCAGCAGCCAAGTTACAACCTATAATTCACCCCTCCACTTT
V gene: TRBV12-3/TRBV12-4; clone size: NA; D gene: NA; J gene: TRBJ1-2; CDR3 protein: CASSLRDYGYTF; CDR3 DNA: TGTGCCAGCAGTTTGAGAGATTATGGCTACACCTTC
V gene: TRBV6-1; clone size: NA; D gene: TRBD1; J gene: TRBJ1-1; CDR3 protein: CASSEARQGVRTEAFF; CDR3 DNA: TGTGCCAGCAGTGAAGCGCGACAGGGTGTACGCACTGAAGCTTTCTTT
V gene: TRBV7-9; clone size: NA; D gene: NA; J gene: TRBJ1-2; CDR3 protein: CASSPRTREAHGYTF; CDR3 DNA: TGTGCCAGCAGCCCCCGTACTAGGGAGGCACACGGCTACACCTTC
V gene: TRBV7-8; clone size: few; D gene: NA; J gene: TRBJ2-7; CDR3 protein: CASSPYPDIAYEQYF; CDR3 DNA: TGTGCCAGCAGCCCATACCCGGACATAGCCTACGAGCAGTACTTC
V gene: TRBV29-1; clone size: NA; D gene: NA; J gene: TRBJ1-1; CDR3 protein: CSAARSGVRGTEAFF; CDR3 DNA: TGCAGCGCCGCTCGCTCCGGGGTCCGAGGAACTGAAGCTTTCTTT
V gene: TRBV30; clone size: NA; D gene: NA; J gene: TRBJ2-4; CDR3 protein: CAFGRRDGAKNIQYF; CDR3 DNA: TGTGCCTTCGGCAGGAGGGATGGGGCCAAAAACATTCAGTACTTC
V gene: TRBV7-2; clone size: NA; D gene: NA; J gene: TRBJ2-1; CDR3 protein: CASSLVAPYNEQFF; CDR3 DNA: TGTGCCAGCAGCTTAGTAGCTCCGTACAATGAGCAGTTCTTC
V gene: TRBV29-1; clone size: few; D gene: NA; J gene: TRBJ1-2; CDR3 protein: CGSQVLNYGYTF; CDR3 DNA: TGCGGTTCCCAGGTTTTGAACTATGGCTACACCTTC
V gene: TRBV10-3; clone size: NA; D gene: TRBD1; J gene: TRBJ1-2; CDR3 protein: CAISESPGQGAKTGYTF; CDR3 DNA: TGTGCCATCAGTGAGTCACCGGGACAGGGGGCGAAGACTGGCTACACCTTC
V gene: TRBV4-2; clone size: many; D gene: NA; J gene: TRBJ2-3; CDR3 protein: CASSQGPGGRTDTQYF; CDR3 DNA: TGTGCCAGCAGCCAAGGACCGGGGGGCAGGACAGATACGCAGTATTTT
V gene: TRBV9; clone size: NA; D gene: NA; J gene: TRBJ2-1; CDR3 protein: CASSGPSLLAISYNEQFF; CDR3 DNA: TGTGCCAGCAGCGGGCCTTCTCTACTAGCAATCTCCTACAATGAGCAGTTCTTC
V gene: TRBV5-4; clone size: NA; D gene: TRBD1; J gene: TRBJ2-2; CDR3 protein: CASSTPGQGLSTGELFF; CDR3 DNA: TGTGCCAGCAGCACCCCGGGACAGGGATTAAGCACCGGGGAGCTGTTTTTT
V gene: TRBV6-2/TRBV6-3; clone size: once; D gene: NA; J gene: TRBJ1-1; CDR3 protein: CASSYGSGGFTEAFF; CDR3 DNA: TGTGCCAGCAGTTATGGCTCGGGGGGGTTCACTGAAGCTTTCTTT
V gene: TRBV27; clone size: NA; D gene: TRBD2; J gene: TRBJ2-1; CDR3 protein: CASTLAGGPYEQFF; CDR3 DNA: TGTGCCAGCACCTTAGCGGGGGGGCCGTATGAGCAGTTCTTC
V gene: TRBV3-1/TRBV3-2; clone size: NA; D gene: TRBD1; J gene: TRBJ1-5; CDR3 protein: CASSLGGTGEEPQHF; CDR3 DNA: TGTGCCAGCAGCCTGGGAGGGACAGGGGAAGAGCCCCAGCATTTT
V gene: TRBV23-1; clone size: NA; D gene: NA; J gene: TRBJ2-1; CDR3 protein: CASSQSGASSYNEQFF; CDR3 DNA: TGCGCCAGCAGTCAATCGGGGGCCAGCTCCTACAATGAGCAGTTCTTC
V gene: TRBV18; clone size: NA; D gene: NA; J gene: TRBJ1-5; CDR3 protein: CASSLPGQINQPQHF; CDR3 DNA: TGTGCCAGCTCACTACCAGGACAGATCAATCAGCCCCAGCATTTT
V gene: TRBV4-1; clone size: NA; D gene: TRBD2; J gene: TRBJ2-3; CDR3 protein: CASSQEGTSLTDTQYF; CDR3 DNA: TGCGCCAGCAGCCAAGAAGGGACTAGTTTGACTGATACGCAGTATTTT